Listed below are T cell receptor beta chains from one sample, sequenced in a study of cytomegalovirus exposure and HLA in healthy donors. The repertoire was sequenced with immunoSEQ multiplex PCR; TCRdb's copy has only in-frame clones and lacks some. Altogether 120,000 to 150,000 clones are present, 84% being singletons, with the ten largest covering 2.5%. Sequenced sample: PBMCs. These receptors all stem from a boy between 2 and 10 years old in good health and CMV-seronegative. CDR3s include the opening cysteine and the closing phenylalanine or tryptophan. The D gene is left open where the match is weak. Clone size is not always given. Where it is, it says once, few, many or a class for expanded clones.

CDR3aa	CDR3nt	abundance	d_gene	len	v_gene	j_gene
CATRDGGLRVEQFF	TGTGCCACCAGGGACGGGGGACTTCGCGTTGAGCAGTTCTTC	NA	NA	14	TRBV15	TRBJ2-1
CASSQTGISYGYTF	TGTGCCAGCAGCCAAACAGGGATTTCTTATGGCTACACCTTC	NA	NA	14	TRBV11-3	TRBJ1-2
CASSPGTDLNEKLFF	TGTGCCAGCTCACCGGGGACAGACCTTAATGAAAAACTGTTTTTT	once	TRBD1	15	TRBV18	TRBJ1-4
CASSPYQETQYF	TGTGCCAGCAGCCCGTACCAAGAGACCCAGTACTTC	NA	NA	12	TRBV7-8	TRBJ2-5
CASSVALGGTEAFF	TGTGCCAGCAGCGTAGCCCTCGGGGGCACTGAAGCTTTCTTT	NA	NA	14	TRBV9	TRBJ1-1
CASSYTVLATEAFF	TGTGCCAGCAGTTATACAGTTCTGGCCACTGAAGCTTTCTTT	NA	NA	14	TRBV6-5	TRBJ1-1
CASRQRPTGRHTEAFF	TGTGCCAGCAGACAAAGGCCGACAGGGCGTCACACTGAAGCTTTCTTT	NA	TRBD1	16	TRBV7-9	TRBJ1-1
CASSQFPGRVTATEAFF	TGCGCCAGCAGCCAATTTCCCGGCAGGGTGACCGCGACTGAAGCTTTCTTT	NA	NA	17	TRBV4-1	TRBJ1-1
CASSSLGLNQPQHF	TGTGCCAGCAGTAGCCTAGGCCTCAATCAGCCCCAGCATTTT	NA	NA	14	TRBV6-5	TRBJ1-5
CATRDTATYEQYF	TGTGCCACCAGGGACACAGCAACCTACGAGCAGTACTTC	NA	NA	13	TRBV15	TRBJ2-7
CASSQTGVGYGYTF	TGTGCCAGCAGCCAGACAGGGGTTGGCTATGGCTACACCTTC	few	TRBD1	14	TRBV14	TRBJ1-2
CASMAAGKILDEQFF	TGTGCCAGTATGGCGGCGGGAAAGATCCTCGATGAGCAGTTCTTC	NA	NA	15	TRBV19	TRBJ2-1
CASGLIRFPPGRGAKNIQYF	TGTGCTAGTGGTTTGATACGCTTTCCGCCGGGACGGGGGGCCAAAAACATTCAGTACTTC	NA	NA	20	TRBV12-5	TRBJ2-4
CASSPRTSGGDGTGELFF	TGTGCCAGCAGCCCCAGGACTAGCGGGGGGGACGGCACCGGGGAGCTGTTTTTT	few	TRBD2	18	TRBV4-2	TRBJ2-2
CASSARNIDNEQFF	TGTGCCAGCAGCGCCAGAAACATCGACAATGAGCAGTTCTTC	NA	NA	14	TRBV9	TRBJ2-1
CASSQRTVRGYTF	TGTGCCAGCAGCCAGAGGACAGTGCGGGGCTACACCTTC	NA	NA	13	TRBV7-9	TRBJ1-2
CASSLGGGGYQETQYF	TGTGCCAGCAGCTTAGGAGGGGGCGGTTACCAAGAGACCCAGTACTTC	NA	TRBD1	16	TRBV7-8	TRBJ2-5
CASSEASGINRRRQPQHF	TGTGCCAGCAGTGAAGCATCCGGGATTAACAGACGAAGGCAGCCCCAGCATTTT	NA	NA	18	TRBV6-1	TRBJ1-5
CASSPRQGGRTEAFF	TGTGCCAGCAGCCCAAGACAGGGGGGTAGAACTGAAGCTTTCTTT	large	TRBD1	15	TRBV5-4	TRBJ1-1
CASSHKAAAGYGYTF	TGTGCCAGCAGCCACAAAGCCGCAGCGGGGTATGGCTACACCTTC	NA	NA	15	TRBV14	TRBJ1-2
CSVVAGEAFF	TGCAGCGTTGTGGCAGGTGAAGCTTTCTTT	NA	NA	10	TRBV29-1	TRBJ1-1
CASSLFQGQTGELFF	TGTGCCAGCAGCTTATTCCAGGGTCAGACCGGGGAGCTGTTTTTT	once	NA	15	TRBV7-2	TRBJ2-2
CASSVGVTSWSGELFF	TGTGCCAGCAGCGTAGGGGTCACTAGCTGGTCCGGGGAGCTGTTTTTT	once	NA	16	TRBV9	TRBJ2-2
CASSSSGQRANGYTF	TGCGCCAGCAGCTCGTCCGGACAAAGGGCGAATGGCTACACCTTC	NA	NA	15	TRBV5-1	TRBJ1-2
CASSRRTGGGTYEQYF	TGTGCCAGCAGTCGCAGGACAGGGGGTGGGACCTACGAGCAGTACTTC	few	TRBD1	16	TRBV28	TRBJ2-7
CASSVASGGTNTGELFF	TGTGCCAGCAGCGTAGCTAGCGGGGGGACGAACACCGGGGAGCTGTTTTTT	NA	TRBD2	17	TRBV9	TRBJ2-2